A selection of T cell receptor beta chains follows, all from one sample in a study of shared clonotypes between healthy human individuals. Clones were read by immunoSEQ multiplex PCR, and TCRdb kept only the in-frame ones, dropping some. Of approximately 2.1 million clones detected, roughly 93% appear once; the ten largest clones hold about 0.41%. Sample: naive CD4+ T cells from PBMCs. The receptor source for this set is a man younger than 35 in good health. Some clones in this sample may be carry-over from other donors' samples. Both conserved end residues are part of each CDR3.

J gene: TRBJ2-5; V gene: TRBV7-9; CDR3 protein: CASSFPRGRLGETQYF
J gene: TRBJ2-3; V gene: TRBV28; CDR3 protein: CASSPQRRTSTDTQYF
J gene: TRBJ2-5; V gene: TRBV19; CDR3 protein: CASAGRGRGETQYF
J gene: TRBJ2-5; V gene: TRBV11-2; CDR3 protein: CASSRRTGQETQYF
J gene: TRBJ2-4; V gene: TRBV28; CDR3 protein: CASSLIGDISKNIQYF
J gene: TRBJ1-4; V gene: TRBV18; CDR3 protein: CASSSTGATNEKLFF
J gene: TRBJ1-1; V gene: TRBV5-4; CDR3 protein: CASSLDAPTEAFF
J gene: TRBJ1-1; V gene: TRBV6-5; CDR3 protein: CASSYITAETEAFF
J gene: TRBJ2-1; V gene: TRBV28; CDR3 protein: CASSPQGGRLVNEQFF
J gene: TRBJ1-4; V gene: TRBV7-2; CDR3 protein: CASSFRGFGEKLFF
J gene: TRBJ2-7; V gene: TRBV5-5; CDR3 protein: CASSRDRQSYEQYF
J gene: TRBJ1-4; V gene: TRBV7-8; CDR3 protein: CASSHPGGFEKLFF
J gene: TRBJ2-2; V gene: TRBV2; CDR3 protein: CASSGDRTNTGELFF
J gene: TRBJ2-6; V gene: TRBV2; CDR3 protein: CASSTGRSGANVLTF
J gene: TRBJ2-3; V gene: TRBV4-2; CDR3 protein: CASSLQGQPGGGDTQYF
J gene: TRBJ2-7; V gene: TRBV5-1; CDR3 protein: CASSGSQGGRRSYEQYF
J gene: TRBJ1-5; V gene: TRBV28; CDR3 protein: CASSSRQPQHF
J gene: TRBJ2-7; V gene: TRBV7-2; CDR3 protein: CASSLGGRAGEQYF
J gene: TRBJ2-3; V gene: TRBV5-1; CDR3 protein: CASGNRASTDTQYF
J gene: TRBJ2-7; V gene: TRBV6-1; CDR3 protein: CASSRTSVAYEQYF
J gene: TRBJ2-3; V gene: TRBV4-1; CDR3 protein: CASSQGLAADTQYF
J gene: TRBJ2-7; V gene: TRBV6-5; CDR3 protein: CASSFTDEQYF
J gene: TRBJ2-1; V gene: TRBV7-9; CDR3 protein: CASSLGRNNEQFF
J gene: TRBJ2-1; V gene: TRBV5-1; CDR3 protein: CASSFLSQGTYNEQFF
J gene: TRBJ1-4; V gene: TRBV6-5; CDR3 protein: CASSYGRGDTEKLFF
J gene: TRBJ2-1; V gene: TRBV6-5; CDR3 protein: CASSRAGGLNEQFF
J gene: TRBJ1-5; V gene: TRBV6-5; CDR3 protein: CASSYTGNQPQHF
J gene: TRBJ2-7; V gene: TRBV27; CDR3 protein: CASSLYRASYEQYF